Sequencing of this TCR beta chain was carried out in a study of neoadjuvant anti-PD-1 for oral cavity cancer (dated by TCRdb to the early 2020s). For context, the study as a whole: Before undergoing curative-intent surgical resection, most patients got three to four biweekly nivolumab doses at 3 mg/kg. Patients without progression received a fourth nivolumab dose around day 43 and underwent definitive surgical resection on days 50-56. Under RECIST 1.1, patients with complete response, partial response or stable disease were classed as responders, and patients with progression were classed as non-responders. A roughly 32% response rate was observed in the parent correlative cohort, in which around 12 patients were included.

Beyond this particular receptor, the publication reports: Higher pretreatment blood TCRbeta clonality and lower post-treatment tumor TCRbeta clonality were correlated with higher pretreatment blood Treg/Th17 ratios. The TCR analyses had only a few patients in each response group, and the authors called for validation in larger cohorts. Within PBMCs, T cell clonality (Gini index) was significantly higher in non-responders than responders after neoadjuvant nivolumab.

PBMC libraries used mostly about 480 ng of input genomic DNA for deep sequencing, with six replicates per sample. The immunoSEQ hsTCRbeta kit was used to prepare TCRbeta libraries according to the manufacturer's instructions. Sequencing of the completed libraries took place using an Illumina NovaSeq 6000 S4 flow cell after they had been pooled to approximately 3.3 nM. The paper's processing steps were these. The immunoSEQ Analyzer handled quality control and preprocessing of the raw data. The analysis was restricted to productive rearrangements, with each unique CDR3 amino acid sequence defining a clonotype. Using the R package tcR, the researchers computed the Gini-Simpson index as their estimate of repertoire clonality. Student's t test was used to compare Gini indices, and Pearson correlation was used to assess associations with tumor size change. Sourced from immuneACCESS, this table was stored by TCRdb with only in-frame sequences that have V and J called. A share of the clones is absent; for the studies checked, an unresolved V gene accounts for under half, and the remainder has no known explanation. The V and J calls and clone size are taken from that table; D and trimming were inferred from the DNA. The sample table holds over 11,000 clones, of which about 64% were seen once. Of the sample, approximately 3% is held by the ten largest clones.

About this clone itself: The specificity of this receptor is unknown. No qualities accompany the bases; no much larger clone lies one base away.

Measured from the cysteine to the phenylalanine, the CDR3 is 15 residues long. The sequence is cut down to CDR3 DNA, 45 bases in frame from base 1. At the junction V is shortened by 6 bases and J by 5 bases; bases outside the gene matches: 11. CDR1 and CDR2 are read off the germline V gene (reference sequence) as MNHEY and SMNVEV. The time point label, as the study defines it: before neoadjuvant nivolumab. None of the patients had received prior systemic or radiation treatment, and all were newly diagnosed with stage II-IVA oral cavity squamous cell carcinoma. The cohort consisted of patients with HPV-negative, locally advanced oral cavity squamous cell carcinoma. No culture maintenance or expansion was done, as the peripheral blood mononuclear cells went straight to analysis. Samples were obtained from a longitudinal correlative study of a single-arm phase II trial of neoadjuvant nivolumab in oral cavity squamous cell carcinoma. Genomic DNA-based TCRbeta sequencing was performed on subject-matched pre- and post-treatment PBMCs and tumors from three responders and three non-responders. Peripheral blood mononuclear cells were collected before nivolumab treatment and were collected again after treatment, at the time of surgery. The Maxwell RSC DNA from Cells kit was used to extract genomic DNA from PBMCs.

The clonotype originates from a person between 40 and 79 years old with oral cavity squamous cell carcinoma. This specimen was PBMCs, taken before nivolumab (anti-PD-1) treatment. The V gene is TRBV27 and the J gene is TRBJ2-5; 8 central nucleotides agree with TRBD1. Here is the DNA: TGTGCCAGCAGGATGACAGGGGAGGTATGGGAGACCCAGTACTTC. Translated, it gives CASRMTGEVWETQYF.